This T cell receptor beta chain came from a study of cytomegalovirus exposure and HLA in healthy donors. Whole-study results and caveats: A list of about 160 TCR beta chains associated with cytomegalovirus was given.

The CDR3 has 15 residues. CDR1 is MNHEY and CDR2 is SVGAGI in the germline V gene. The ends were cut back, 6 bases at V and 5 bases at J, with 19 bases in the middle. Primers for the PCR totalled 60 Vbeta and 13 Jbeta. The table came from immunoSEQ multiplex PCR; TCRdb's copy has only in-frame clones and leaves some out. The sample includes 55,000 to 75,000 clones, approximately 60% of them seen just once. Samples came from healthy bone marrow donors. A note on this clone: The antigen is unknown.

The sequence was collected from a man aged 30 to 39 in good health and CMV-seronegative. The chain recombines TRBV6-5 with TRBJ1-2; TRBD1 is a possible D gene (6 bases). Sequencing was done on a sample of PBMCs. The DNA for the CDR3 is TGTGCCAGCAGCCTCCGGGAGGGGGGGCGGTATGGCTACACCTTC. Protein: CASSLREGGRYGYTF.